The 18 T cell receptor beta chains given below trace back to one sample, sequenced in a study of tumor and adjacent non-tumor tissue in lung cancer. A modified ARM-PCR protocol with three rounds of nested PCR amplified TCRbeta. TCRdb processed the multiplex PCR reads anew with MiXCR; each CDR3 protein has one entry. Of fewer than 100,000 distinct CDR3 sequences in the sample, around 77% were seen once. No cell sorting was done before RNA was extracted from the tissue. Sequencing input: lung tumor tissue. Receptors were obtained from a woman aged 40-49 years with non-small cell lung cancer.

This clonotype has only a few counts. The rearrangement links TRBV25-1 to TRBJ2-7; the D gene is possibly TRBD2 (5 bases). The CDR3 is 15 residues long. Germline CDR1 MGHDK, CDR2 SYGVNS. Deletions cut 1 base from V and 0 bases from J, with 10 bases between. Written as DNA, the CDR3 is TGTGCCAGCAGTGAATTTGGGGAGACCTCCTACGAGCAGTACTTC. Residues: CASSEFGETSYEQYF.

About this clonotype: This could be a read error, since a much larger clone is one nucleotide away. The chain links TRBV21-1 to TRBJ2-7; the DNA was not used to check the table's D call, TRBD1. TRBV21-1 is termed a pseudogene. This CDR3 has 17 amino acids. The CDR3 region has the DNA TGTACCAGCAGCAAAGCGCCCCTGGCAGGGGCCTCCTACGAGCAGTACTTC. Translating it yields CTSSKAPLAGASYEQYF.

This clonotype was seen repeatedly, ten times or more. The chain has TRBV30 and TRBJ1-3; no reliable D call. The CDR3 contains 13 residues. V shed 2 bases and J shed 5 bases, with 10 bases lying between them. CDR1 is GTSNPN and CDR2 is SVGIG in the germline V gene (reference sequence). The CDR3 coding sequence is TGTGCCTGGAGTTTAGGCGGTCGAAACACCATATATTTT. Protein: CAWSLGGRNTIYF.

On this clonotype: One end of the junction is discordant with germline, which a read error may explain. The V call is TRBV11-2, the J call TRBJ2-1; no reliable D call. Looked up from germline, CDR1 is SGHAT and CDR2 is FQNNGV. The CDR3 extends over 16 amino acids. CDR3 nucleotides: TGTGTCAGCAGTCTCCCACCGCCGAGGTCCTACAATGAGCAGTTCTTC. Amino acids: CVSSLPPPRSYNEQFF.

The rearrangement links TRBV28 to TRBJ2-7, with D tentatively TRBD1 or TRBD2 (5 bases each). Trimming left V 8 bases short and J 9 bases short, with 17 bases between. Germline CDR1 and CDR2: MDHEN and SYDVKM. The CDR3 length is 12 residues. Written as DNA, the CDR3 is TGTGCCAGCGGTCGTGGGACCCGCCGGCAGTACTTC. Its translation: CASGRGTRRQYF.

The J gene is TRBJ1-1, the V gene TRBV29-1; no reliable D call. The CDR3 runs to 15 residues. Germline V gives CDR1 SQVTM, CDR2 ANQGSEA. Trimming took 8 bases from V and 4 from J, leaving 23 bases between them. CDR3 in DNA: TGCAGCAGTCGGACTCGGAGGGCGCGGGGCACTGAAGCTTTCTTT. It codes for CSSRTRRARGTEAFF.

This clonotype has only a few counts. The rearrangement joins TRBV28 to TRBJ2-5, with D possibly being TRBD1 (6 bases). The length of the CDR3 is 13 residues. Germline loops: CDR1 MDHEN, CDR2 SYDVKM. Trimming removed 6 bases from V and 5 bases from J, with 13 bases in between. The CDR3 DNA reads TGTGCCAGCAGCAAGGGGGACGGGGAGACCCAGTACTTC. This encodes CASSKGDGETQYF. The whole variable domain, filled in from reference TRBV28 and TRBJ2-5, reads DVKVTQSSRYLVKRTGEKVFLECVQDMDHENMFWYRQDPGLGLRLIYFSYDVKMKEKGDIPEGYSVSREKKERFSLILESASTNQTSMYLCASSKGDGETQYFGPGTRLLVL.

For this clonotype: A clone one base away is much larger, so this may be a read error. This chain joins TRBV28 and TRBJ1-5, with unresolved D. CDR3 size: 14 residues. Looked up from germline, CDR1 is MDHEN and CDR2 is SYDVKM. Trimming took 7 bases from V and 6 from J, leaving 16 bases between them. In DNA form, the CDR3 reads TGTGCCAGCAACCCTTCGTCGGGCATTCAGCCCCAGCATTTT. Translating it yields CASNPSSGIQPQHF.

In regard to this clonotype: A read error may produce the germline difference seen at one junction end. CDR3 coding DNA: TGTGCCAGTAGCTTGGCCTGGGAAGGGACAGTCTACACCTTC. Translation: CASSLAWEGTVYTF. The rearrangement uses TRBV5-5 and TRBJ1-2; 7 nucleotides agree with TRBD1. This CDR3 spans 14 amino acids. The V gene's germline CDR1 is SGHKS and CDR2 YYEKEE (reference sequence).

The sample holds one count of this clonotype. V usage is TRBV6-5 and J usage is TRBJ2-7; no reliable D call. The germline CDR1 and CDR2 sequences are MNHEY and SVGAGI. The CDR3 has 15 residues. CDR3 nucleotides: TGTACCACCAGTTACTCTGGGGTGGGCTCCTACGAGCAGTACTTC. Residues: CTTSYSGVGSYEQYF.

The table lists this clonotype with a count of one. Given a much more abundant clone one base away, this may be a read error. V usage is TRBV10-1 and J usage is TRBJ2-7, with TRBD1 matching over 7 bases. CDR3 size: 15 residues. Germline CDR1 WNHNN, CDR2 SYGVQD (reference sequence). With 1 base clipped from V and 6 bases from J, the junction kept 9 bases outside the gene matches. This CDR3 reads CASSELGQRTGEQYF. CDR3 sequence (DNA): TGCGCCAGCAGTGAGTTGGGACAGAGGACTGGCGAGCAGTACTTC.

Note on this clonotype: One end of the junction does not line up with germline, which may come from a read error. The chain couples TRBV11-3 to TRBJ1-1; D might be TRBD1 (5 bases). CDR3 length equals 16 residues. Germline V gene data show CDR1 as SGHNT and CDR2 as YENEEA. For the CDR3, the DNA is TGTACCAGTAACTTTGAGGGACGTTATGGGAACACTGAAGCTTTCTTT. This sequence encodes CTSNFEGRYGNTEAFF.

The CDR3 DNA sequence: TGTGCCAGCAGCCCCGGACTAGTCGTGGGTGACTCCTACAATGAGCAGTTCTTC. Translating it yields CASSPGLVVGDSYNEQFF. This rearrangement joins TRBV11-3 to TRBJ2-1; TRBD2 aligns across 7 bases. The J segment lost 0 bases and the V segment lost 5 bases, leaving 13 bases of the junction unmatched. Germline V gene lookup returns CDR1 SGHNT and CDR2 YENEEA. The CDR3 is made up of 18 amino acids.

V gene TRBV11-2 combines with J gene TRBJ1-6; maybe TRBD1 (6 bases). Trimming took 5 bases from V and 13 from J, leaving 27 bases between them. The CDR3 spans 17 residues. CDR1 is SGHAT and CDR2 is FQNNGV in the germline V gene. CDR3 in amino acids: CASSPTLGTKRSSPLHF. Here the CDR3 DNA reads TGTGCCAGCAGCCCAACATTAGGGACAAAGCGGAGTTCGCCCCTCCACTTT.

In the case of this clonotype: A junction boundary mismatches the germline segment, possibly from a read error. The rearrangement links TRBV12-3 or TRBV12-4 to TRBJ1-5, with D tentatively TRBD1 (5 bases). The CDR3 loop spans 16 amino acids. This chain's CDR3 is CASSTNRKACNHPQHF. The CDR3 DNA is TGTGCCAGCAGTACAAACAGGAAAGCGTGCAATCATCCCCAGCATTTT.

The chain uses TRBV12-3 or TRBV12-4 and TRBJ1-1; D remains unclear. The CDR3 length is 11 residues. The germline V and J ends were trimmed by 10 bases and 7 bases, with 13 bases remaining between them. CDR3 in amino acids: CAISLGGEAFF. Written as DNA, the CDR3 is TGTGCCATCAGCCTAGGCGGTGAAGCTTTCTTT.

A remark on this clonotype: At one boundary the junction diverges from the germline segment, which might be a read error. This sequence joins TRBV6-1 and TRBJ2-1, with 8 bases that match TRBD2. Per the germline V gene, CDR1 is MNHNS and CDR2 is SASEGT. The CDR3 is made up of 13 amino acids. The CDR3 bases are TGCGCCCTGGGGCGGGGGGCCAGGAATGAGCAGTTCTTC. Amino acids: CALGRGARNEQFF.

Of note for this clonotype: Because it lacks the conserved phenylalanine or tryptophan at the end, this CDR3 is likely a read error. The chain is built from TRBV11-3 and TRBJ2-7; D tentatively fits TRBD1 or TRBD2 (5 bases each). In germline, CDR1 is SGHNT, CDR2 YENEEA. This CDR3 comprises 14 residues. In DNA form, the CDR3 reads TGTGTCAGCAGTCCGGGGTCAGGGAGCGGCGAGCAGTACTTA. Encoded protein: CVSSPGSGSGEQYL.